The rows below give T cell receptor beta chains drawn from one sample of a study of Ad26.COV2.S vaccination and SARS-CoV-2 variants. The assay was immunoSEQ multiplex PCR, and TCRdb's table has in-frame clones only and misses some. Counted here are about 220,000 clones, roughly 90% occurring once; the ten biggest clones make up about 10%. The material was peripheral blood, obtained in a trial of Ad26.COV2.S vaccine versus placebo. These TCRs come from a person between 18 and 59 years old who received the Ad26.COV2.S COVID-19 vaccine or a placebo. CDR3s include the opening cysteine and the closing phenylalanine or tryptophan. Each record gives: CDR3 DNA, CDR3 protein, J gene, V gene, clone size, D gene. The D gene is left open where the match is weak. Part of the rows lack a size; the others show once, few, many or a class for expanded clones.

TGTGCCAGTAGTACCTCCGGGACAGGTGGGGAAAAACTGTTTTTT CASSTSGTGGEKLFF TRBJ1-4 TRBV19 . TRBD1
TGTGCCAGCAGCTTGGGGGAGGCCTACGAGCAGTACTTC CASSLGEAYEQYF TRBJ2-7 TRBV5-4 . .
TGTGCCAGCAGCGTCACAGGGAACGAGCAGTACTTC CASSVTGNEQYF TRBJ2-7 TRBV7-9 . .
TGTGCCACCAGTGACCTTTACAATGAGCAGTTCTTC CATSDLYNEQFF TRBJ2-1 TRBV24-1 . .
TGTGCCAGCAGCTTAGGGGACAGGGCTGAGACCCAGTACTTC CASSLGDRAETQYF TRBJ2-5 TRBV11-1 . TRBD1
TGTGCCAGCAGCGGAGTCGCCGAGACCCAGTACTTC CASSGVAETQYF TRBJ2-5 TRBV28 few .
TGCGCCAGCAGCCAAGATAGGGTCTCCTACGAGCAGTACTTC CASSQDRVSYEQYF TRBJ2-7 TRBV4-3 . .
TGTGCCAGCAGTTACGGCAGGGGCAGTCAGCCCCAGCATTTT CASSYGRGSQPQHF TRBJ1-5 TRBV6-6 . .
TGTGCCACCAGCAGAGGGGGCAGGGGGCCGATGGGAAAGGACAATGAGCAGTTCTTC CATSRGGRGPMGKDNEQFF TRBJ2-1 TRBV15 . TRBD1
TGTGCCAGCAGTGAGGGTTCGGCAGAGCAGTACTTC CASSEGSAEQYF TRBJ2-7 TRBV6-1 . .
TGTGCCAGCAGGCCGGTTGGAGGGTCCTTTGAGCAGTACTTC CASRPVGGSFEQYF TRBJ2-7 TRBV2 . .
TGTGCCAGCAGCACCGGCGCCTCCTACGAGCAGTACTTC CASSTGASYEQYF TRBJ2-7 TRBV3-1/TRBV3-2 . .
TGTGCCTGGAGCAGGGATTTCCAAGAGACCCAGTACTTC CAWSRDFQETQYF TRBJ2-5 TRBV30 . .
TGCGCCAGCAGCCCCAAGGGGCCGGGAAACACTGAAGCTTTCTTT CASSPKGPGNTEAFF TRBJ1-1 TRBV5-1 . .
TGCGCCAGCAGCATGGGACTAGCTTATGGCACAGATACGCAGTATTTT CASSMGLAYGTDTQYF TRBJ2-3 TRBV5-1 . TRBD2
TGTGCTAGCTCTAGGGGTGGGTCACCCCTCCACTTT CASSRGGSPLHF TRBJ1-6 TRBV7-7 . .
TGCGCCAGCAGCTTGCGGTTGAACACTGAAGCTTTCTTT CASSLRLNTEAFF TRBJ1-1 TRBV5-1 . .
TGTGCCAGCAGCTTATCTGACAGCTACGAGCAGTACTTC CASSLSDSYEQYF TRBJ2-7 TRBV7-8 . .
TGTGCCAGCTCACCCGGACTCCTCACCGGGGAGCTGTTTTTT CASSPGLLTGELFF TRBJ2-2 TRBV18 . .
TGTGCCAGCAGTTCAGCGGGGGCCCAGTACTTC CASSSAGAQYF TRBJ2-5 TRBV5-5 . TRBD2
TGCAGCGTGGGGACTAGCTGGATCTCCTACGAGCAGTACTTC CSVGTSWISYEQYF TRBJ2-7 TRBV29-1 . TRBD2
TGTGCCAGCCTAGCGGGGGGGATAGATACGCAGTATTTT CASLAGGIDTQYF TRBJ2-3 TRBV2 . TRBD2
TGTGCCAGCAGCTTAGAGGGCTCCTACGAGCAGTACTTC CASSLEGSYEQYF TRBJ2-7 TRBV5-4 . .
TGTGCCAGCAGCTTAGGGCAGGGAACTGGAAACACCATATATTTT CASSLGQGTGNTIYF TRBJ1-3 TRBV7-8 once .
TGTGCCAGTATCGGGAGGGAGACCCAGTACTTC CASIGRETQYF TRBJ2-5 TRBV19 . TRBD2
TGCGCCAGCAGCCAAGGACAGGTCAGCTCTGGAAACACCATATATTTT CASSQGQVSSGNTIYF TRBJ1-3 TRBV4-3 . .
TGTGCCAGCAGCACGGGACTAGCGGGGGGAACCCTGAGCTCCTACAATGAGCAGTTCTTC CASSTGLAGGTLSSYNEQFF TRBJ2-1 TRBV6-6 . TRBD2
TGTGCCAGCAGCCCCTGGACTAGCGGGGAACACAAAAACATTCAGTACTTC CASSPWTSGEHKNIQYF TRBJ2-4 TRBV13 . TRBD2